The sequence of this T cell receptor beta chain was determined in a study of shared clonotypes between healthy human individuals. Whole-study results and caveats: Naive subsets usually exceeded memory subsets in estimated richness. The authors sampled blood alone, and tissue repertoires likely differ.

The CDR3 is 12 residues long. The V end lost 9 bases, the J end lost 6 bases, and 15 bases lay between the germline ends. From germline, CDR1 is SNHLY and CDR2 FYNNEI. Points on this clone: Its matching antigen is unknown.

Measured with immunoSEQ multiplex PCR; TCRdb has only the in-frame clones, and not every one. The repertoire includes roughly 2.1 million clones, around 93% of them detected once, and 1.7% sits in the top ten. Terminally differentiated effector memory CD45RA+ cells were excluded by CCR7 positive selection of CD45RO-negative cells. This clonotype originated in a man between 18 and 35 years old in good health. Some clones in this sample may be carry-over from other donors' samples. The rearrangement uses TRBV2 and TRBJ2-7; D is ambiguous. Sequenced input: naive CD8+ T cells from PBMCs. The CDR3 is CASTTTPTEQYF. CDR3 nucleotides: TGTGCCAGTACTACAACTCCTACCGAGCAGTACTTC.